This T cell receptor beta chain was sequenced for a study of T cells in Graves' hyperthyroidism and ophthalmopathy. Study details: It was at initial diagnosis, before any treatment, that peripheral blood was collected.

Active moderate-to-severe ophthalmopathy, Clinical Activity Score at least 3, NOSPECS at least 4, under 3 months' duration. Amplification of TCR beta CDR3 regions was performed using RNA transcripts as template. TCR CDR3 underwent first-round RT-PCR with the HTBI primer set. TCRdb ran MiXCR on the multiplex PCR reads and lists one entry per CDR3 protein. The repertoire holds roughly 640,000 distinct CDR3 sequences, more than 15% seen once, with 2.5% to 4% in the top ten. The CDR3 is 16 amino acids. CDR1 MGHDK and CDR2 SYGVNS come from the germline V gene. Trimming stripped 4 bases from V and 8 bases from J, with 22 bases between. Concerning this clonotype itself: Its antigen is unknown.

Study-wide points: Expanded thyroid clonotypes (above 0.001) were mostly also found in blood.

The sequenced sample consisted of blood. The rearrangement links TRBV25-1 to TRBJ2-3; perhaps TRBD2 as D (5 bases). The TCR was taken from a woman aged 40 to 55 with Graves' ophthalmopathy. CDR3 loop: CASSAPEFSSRGTQYF. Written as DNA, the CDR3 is TGTGCCAGCAGTGCCCCCGAGTTTTCGAGTCGGGGTACGCAGTATTTT.